Below are 28 T cell receptor beta chains sequenced from a single sample in a study of shared clonotypes between healthy human individuals (dated by TCRdb to the early 2020s). CD8 naive samples were CD45RO-negative cells positively selected for CCR7, giving a CD45RA+CCR7+ population that excluded TemRA cells. The receptor library was made with the immunoSEQ multiplex PCR assay. TCRdb stores this immuneACCESS table with in-frame sequences only. Part of the clones is absent; in the studies checked, under half of the shortfall reflects unresolved V genes, and no reason is known for the rest. Within this sample are about 2.1 million clones, with about 94% of them counted one time only. Around 1.7% of the sample belongs to the ten largest clones. Sequenced input: naive CD8+ T cells from PBMCs. The cell subset or site label here, explained by the study, means: CD45RA+CCR7+. All receptors come from a man younger than 30 in good health. Some clones in this sample may be carry-over from other donors' samples.

The chain employs TRBV15 and TRBJ2-7; no reliable D call. This CDR3 is built from 13 residues. The germline V and J ends were trimmed by 3 bases and 1 base, with 7 bases remaining between them. The germline gives CDR1 LNHNV, CDR2 YYDKDF (reference sequence). CDR3 in amino acids: CATSSEGSYEQYF. CDR3 in DNA: TGTGCCACCAGCAGTGAAGGGTCCTACGAGCAGTACTTC.

V usage is TRBV5-8 and J usage is TRBJ2-7; D may be TRBD1 (6 bases). The V gene lost 6 bases and the J gene lost 3 bases, with 10 bases spanning the gap. The CDR3 is made up of 12 amino acids. Germline CDR1 reads SGHTS; CDR2 reads YDEGEE. CDR3 sequence reads: CASTQGFYEQYF. DNA of the CDR3: TGTGCCAGCACCCAGGGGTTCTACGAGCAGTACTTC.

The rearrangement links TRBV7-9 to TRBJ2-1; D not certain. The CDR3 is 13 residues long. The germline V gene encodes CDR1 SEHNR and CDR2 FQNEAQ (reference sequence). Trimming left V 5 bases short and J 1 base short, with 6 bases between. This CDR3 is CASSEESYNEQFF. The CDR3, as DNA: TGTGCCAGCAGCGAGGAGTCCTACAATGAGCAGTTCTTC.

This chain links TRBV20-1 with TRBJ2-1; unclear D gene. Between the trimmed V and J ends, which lost 8 bases and 13 bases, there was a span of 9 bases. Per germline, CDR1 DFQATT and CDR2 SNEGSKA (reference sequence). CDR3 length equals 8 residues. The CDR3 here is CSLVPQFF. CDR3 sequence (DNA): TGCAGTTTGGTCCCTCAGTTCTTC.

This clone was detected only a few times. The V call is TRBV19, the J call TRBJ1-1; D unclear. The CDR3 runs to 15 residues. V dropped 4 bases and J dropped 3 bases, with 15 bases sitting between them. Looked up from germline, CDR1 is LNHDA and CDR2 is SQIVND (reference sequence). The CDR3: CASSTQFRPHTEAFF. The CDR3 DNA follows: TGTGCCAGTAGTACCCAGTTCCGCCCACACACTGAAGCTTTCTTT.

V and J are TRBV7-9 and TRBJ1-6; D is ambiguous. This CDR3 is built from 14 residues. V was shortened by 3 bases and J by 7 bases, with 10 bases between the two germline ends. From germline, CDR1 is SEHNR and CDR2 FQNEAQ (reference sequence). CDR3 DNA: TGTGCCAGCAGCTTGAACGTCGCCAATTCACCCCTCCACTTT. Translation: CASSLNVANSPLHF.

The V gene is TRBV13, the J gene TRBJ1-1; D gene unclear. The CDR3 has 13 residues. CDR1 and CDR2 (germline): PRHDT, FYEKMQ (reference sequence). V was clipped by 2 bases and J by 8 bases, with 12 bases between them. CDR3 amino acids: CASSLPVGKEAFF. DNA for the CDR3: TGTGCCAGCAGCTTACCGGTAGGGAAAGAAGCTTTCTTT.

V gene TRBV7-9 combines with J gene TRBJ2-6; D might be TRBD1 or TRBD2, each matching 5 bases. CDR1 and CDR2 from the germline V gene are SEHNR and FQNEAQ (reference sequence). CDR3 length equals 14 residues. Trimming removed 5 bases at V and 2 bases at J, with 7 bases between. The CDR3 coding sequence is TGTGCCAGCAGCCAGGGAGCTGGGGCCAACGTCCTGACTTTC. Translating gives CASSQGAGANVLTF.

This clone came up once. The genes are TRBV19 and TRBJ2-1, with 9 bases lining up with TRBD2. Germline lookup yields CDR1 LNHDA and CDR2 SQIVND (reference sequence). V lost 3 bases, J lost 0 bases, and 3 bases stayed unmatched. CDR3 size: 16 residues. The CDR3 reads CASSMAGGSSYNEQFF. In DNA, the CDR3 is TGTGCCAGTAGTATGGCGGGGGGGAGCTCCTACAATGAGCAGTTCTTC.

The CDR3 region is CASSYRSGEDTEAFF. The CDR3 nucleotides are TGTGCCAGCAGTTACCGCTCCGGGGAGGACACTGAAGCTTTCTTT. The chain recombines TRBV6-6 with TRBJ1-1; D is unresolved. The germline V and J ends were trimmed by 2 bases and 3 bases, with 13 bases remaining between them. The CDR3 spans 15 residues. Germline assignment: CDR1 MNHNY and CDR2 SVGAGI (reference sequence).

The genes are TRBV19 and TRBJ2-2; weak D call: TRBD1 (5 bases). Trimming cost V 0 bases and J 2 bases, with 22 bases left between them. The CDR3 loop spans 20 amino acids. Germline CDR1 reads LNHDA; CDR2 reads SQIVND (reference sequence). The CDR3 sequence: CASSIDLETVNLANTGELFF. CDR3 sequence (DNA): TGTGCCAGTAGTATAGATCTCGAGACAGTGAATCTGGCCAACACCGGGGAGCTGTTTTTT.

The chain uses TRBV5-1 and TRBJ2-7; TRBD1 matches at 7 bases. This CDR3 spans 12 amino acids. Germline lookup yields CDR1 SGHRS and CDR2 YFSETQ. J lost 6 bases, V lost 4 bases, and 4 bases had no gene match. The CDR3 protein is CASSVDRAEQYF. CDR3 in DNA: TGCGCCAGCAGCGTCGACAGGGCCGAGCAGTACTTC.

The rearrangement joins TRBV11-2 to TRBJ2-4; possible D gene TRBD2, 5 bases. V lost 5 bases and J lost 3, with 11 bases in between. This CDR3 region has 14 residues. Germline loops: CDR1 SGHAT, CDR2 FQNNGV. The DNA for the CDR3 is TGTGCCAGCAGCCCACTAGGCGGCAAAAACATTCAGTACTTC. Its protein is CASSPLGGKNIQYF.

This chain links TRBV19 with TRBJ1-1; D is ambiguous. The ends were cut back, 4 bases at V and 0 bases at J, with 9 bases in the middle. Germline V CDR1 and CDR2: LNHDA, SQIVND (reference sequence). There are 14 residues in the CDR3. The CDR3: CASSTPEMNTEAFF. CDR3 DNA sequence: TGTGCCAGTAGTACTCCCGAGATGAACACTGAAGCTTTCTTT.

In the case of this clone: Other DNA sequences in this specimen translate into the identical CDR3. The chain is built from TRBV6-1 and TRBJ1-5, with D possibly being TRBD1 (6 bases). V lost 6 bases and J 3 bases, leaving 15 bases between the germline ends. From germline, CDR1 is MNHNS and CDR2 SASEGT. This CDR3 spans 15 amino acids. CDR3: CASSPPRGSNQPQHF. The CDR3 DNA follows: TGTGCCAGCAGCCCTCCCAGGGGCTCCAATCAGCCCCAGCATTTT.

This rearrangement joins TRBV6-5 to TRBJ1-1; D is unclear. The germline V gene has CDR1 MNHEY and CDR2 SVGAGI. This CDR3 has 16 amino acids. V was cut by 0 bases and J by 1 base, with 12 bases left in between. The CDR3 protein is CASSYSTGPRNTEAFF. The CDR3 coding sequence is TGTGCCAGCAGTTACTCCACCGGACCGAGGAACACTGAAGCTTTCTTT.

The chain links TRBV12-2 to TRBJ1-5. TRBV12-2 is marked as a pseudogene. CDR3 length: 16 residues. This chain's CDR3 is CASRLILGFSNQPQHF. The CDR3 coding sequence is TGTGCAAGTCGCTTAATTCTGGGTTTCAGCAATCAGCCCCAGCATTTT.

V usage is TRBV27 and J usage is TRBJ2-7; 11 bases line up with TRBD2. CDR1 and CDR2 from the germline V gene are MNHEY and SMNVEV (reference sequence). The ends lost 4 bases at V and 0 bases at J; junction bases unmatched: 5. The CDR3 extends over 16 amino acids. CDR3 region: CASSSRTSGLSYEQYF. The CDR3 nucleotides are TGTGCCAGCAGTTCCCGGACTAGCGGGCTCTCCTACGAGCAGTACTTC.

Here the CDR3 DNA reads TGTGCCATCAGTGAGTCTGACAAGAACACTGAAGCTTTCTTT. Translated, it gives CAISESDKNTEAFF. This chain links TRBV10-3 with TRBJ1-1; D is undetermined. The germline CDR1 and CDR2 sequences are ENHRY and SYGVKD. Trimming left V 0 bases short and J 1 base short, with 6 bases between. The CDR3 contains 14 residues.

This clone was detected once. The gene calls are TRBV9 and TRBJ2-7, with D tentatively TRBD1 or TRBD2 (5 bases each). Germline V gene lookup returns CDR1 SGDLS and CDR2 YYNGEE. This CDR3 is 13 amino acids long. V lost 2 bases, J lost 6 bases, and 12 bases lay in between. The CDR3 here is CASSVGDPSEQYF. The DNA of the CDR3 is TGTGCCAGCAGCGTTGGGGACCCCAGCGAGCAGTACTTC.

The chain links TRBV12-5 to TRBJ2-7, with D perhaps given as TRBD1 or TRBD2 (5 bases each). The V end was cut by 6 bases, the J end by 4 bases, with 10 bases between. Germline CDR1 reads LGHNT; CDR2 reads FRNRAP. The CDR3 sequence is 12 residues long. The CDR3 DNA reads as TGTGCTAGTGGAGGGGACGGTTACGAGCAGTACTTC. Translated: CASGGDGYEQYF.

This clone was seen just once. This chain joins TRBV23-1 and TRBJ2-1; D uncertain. TRBV23-1 carries the ORF label, with uncertain function. The CDR3 contains 19 residues. V lost 0 bases to trimming and J lost 5 bases, with 23 bases between them. Written as DNA, the CDR3 is TGCGCCAGCAGTCAATCTGGCTTCGCGTCGGCGGCGCAAAACAATGAGCAGTTCTTC. It specifies CASSQSGFASAAQNNEQFF.

The chain links TRBV6-4 to TRBJ2-1, with 7 bases matching TRBD1. Trimming cost V 6 bases and J 0 bases; bases outside gene matches: 5. The CDR3 is 15 residues long. Germline values: CDR1 MRHNA, CDR2 SNTAGT. CDR3 in amino acids: CASSQTGFSYNEQFF. The CDR3 DNA is TGTGCCAGCAGCCAGACAGGGTTCTCCTACAATGAGCAGTTCTTC.

The chain joins TRBV6-5 to TRBJ2-2, with D perhaps assigned TRBD1 or TRBD2 (5 bases each). The V end was cut by 2 bases, the J end by 4 bases, with 14 bases between. Germline V gives CDR1 MNHEY, CDR2 SVGAGI. The CDR3 has 16 amino acids. CDR3 sequence reads: CASSYPHWGSTGELFF. In DNA, the CDR3 is TGTGCCAGCAGTTACCCCCACTGGGGGAGCACCGGGGAGCTGTTTTTT.

This clone is a singleton in its sample. The chain combines TRBV15 with TRBJ1-5; TRBD1 matches 8 bases. CDR3 length: 18 amino acids. Germline V CDR1 and CDR2: LNHNV, YYDKDF (reference sequence). The ends lost 3 bases at V and 4 bases at J; junction bases unmatched: 14. The CDR3 DNA follows: TGTGCCACCAGCAGCAAAATCGCAAATACAGGGGGTAATCAGCCCCAGCATTTT. It encodes CATSSKIANTGGNQPQHF.

The chain has TRBV28 and TRBJ2-1; D is undetermined. The CDR3 contains 14 residues. Germline-derived CDR1 and CDR2 are MDHEN and SYDVKM. V dropped 7 bases and J dropped 7 bases, with 17 bases sitting between them. CDR3 nucleotide sequence: TGTGCCAGCACCATGCGAAAAGGGTGGAATGAGCAGTTCTTC. Protein product: CASTMRKGWNEQFF.

The chain is built from TRBV9 and TRBJ2-5; 7 nucleotides match TRBD1. Trimming cost V 2 bases and J 3 bases; bases outside gene matches: 7. The CDR3 has 15 amino acids. The germline V gene has CDR1 SGDLS and CDR2 YYNGEE. The CDR3 protein is CASSVARTGEETQYF. The CDR3 DNA reads as TGTGCCAGCAGCGTCGCCCGGACAGGCGAAGAGACCCAGTACTTC.

In the case of this clone: Other DNA sequences in the same sample also yield this CDR3. The chain has TRBV5-6 and TRBJ1-3; no definite D call. Deletions cut 1 base from V and 1 base from J, with 9 bases between. The CDR3 runs 15 residues. Germline V gene lookup returns CDR1 SGHDT and CDR2 YYEEEE. The CDR3, as DNA: TGTGCCAGCAGCTTGCGGCCGTTGTCTGGAAACACCATATATTTT. It specifies CASSLRPLSGNTIYF.